These T cell receptor beta chains were read from a single sample in a study of T cell responses to AZD1222 COVID-19 vaccine. Clones were read by immunoSEQ multiplex PCR, and TCRdb kept only the in-frame ones, dropping some. Among 90,000 to 100,000 clones listed, about 88% were seen once. This specimen was peripheral blood, taken 28 days after the second AZD1222 dose. All receptors derive from an adult who received the AZD1222 COVID-19 vaccine. Both conserved end residues are part of each CDR3. A D gene is named only where the DNA matches it firmly. Part of the rows lack a size; the others show once, few, many or a class for expanded clones.

>TRBJ2-7|few|-|TRBV23-1
CASSQSVRVCEQYF
TGCGCCAGCAGTCAATCCGTCCGGGTTTGCGAGCAGTACTTC
>TRBJ1-2|-|-|TRBV6-5
CASSYDRLNYGYTF
TGTGCCAGCAGTTACGACAGACTAAACTATGGCTACACCTTC
>TRBJ2-7|-|-|TRBV5-1
CASSPGGAIYEQYF
TGCGCCAGCTCCCCAGGAGGGGCAATCTACGAGCAGTACTTC
>TRBJ1-1|-|-|TRBV3-1/TRBV3-2
CASSGPLRTEAFF
TGTGCCAGCAGCGGTCCCTTACGCACTGAAGCTTTCTTT
>TRBJ1-2|-|-|TRBV19
CASSALQGGYGYTF
TGTGCCAGTAGTGCCCTACAGGGAGGCTATGGCTACACCTTC
>TRBJ2-7|-|-|TRBV5-4
CASSPIGGNPDEQYF
TGTGCCAGCAGCCCCATCGGCGGGAACCCGGACGAGCAGTACTTC
>TRBJ1-2|once|-|TRBV12-3/TRBV12-4
CASSSPGSGRTF
TGTGCCAGCAGCTCCCCCGGATCCGGGCGCACCTTC
>TRBJ2-5|-|-|TRBV19
CASSIGVGSGQETQYF
TGTGCCAGTAGTATTGGGGTAGGAAGCGGTCAAGAGACCCAGTACTTC
>TRBJ2-7|-|TRBD2|TRBV27
CASSSGTSGRNEQYF
TGTGCCAGCAGTTCGGGGACTAGCGGGAGAAATGAGCAGTACTTC
>TRBJ2-1|-|TRBD2|TRBV13
CASSPGTSGSDEQFF
TGTGCCAGCAGCCCGGGGACTAGCGGGAGCGATGAGCAGTTCTTC
>TRBJ2-7|-|-|TRBV6-5
CASSYEQGSYEQYF
TGTGCCAGCAGTTACGAACAGGGTTCCTACGAGCAGTACTTC
>TRBJ2-2|-|-|TRBV30
CAWGSGVVNTGELFF
TGTGCCTGGGGGTCAGGGGTGGTGAACACCGGGGAGCTGTTTTTT
>TRBJ2-2|-|-|TRBV5-4
CASSWQGNAGELFF
TGTGCCAGCAGCTGGCAGGGGAATGCCGGGGAGCTGTTTTTT
>TRBJ1-1|-|TRBD1|TRBV7-3
CASSTQGGYTEAFF
TGTGCCAGCAGCACACAGGGGGGGTACACTGAAGCTTTCTTT
>TRBJ1-5|-|-|TRBV4-2
CASSQVARDGQPQHF
TGTGCCAGCAGCCAAGTGGCCAGGGATGGTCAGCCCCAGCATTTT
>TRBJ2-7|-|-|TRBV5-6
CASRGREGYEQYF
TGTGCCAGCCGGGGCAGGGAAGGCTACGAGCAGTACTTC
>TRBJ2-1|-|TRBD2|TRBV19
CASREGASGYNEQFF
TGTGCCAGTAGGGAAGGGGCTAGCGGATACAATGAGCAGTTCTTC
>TRBJ2-1|-|TRBD1|TRBV9
CVSSKAGQGENEQFF
TGTGTCAGCAGCAAAGCCGGACAGGGGGAAAATGAGCAGTTCTTC
>TRBJ1-1|once|-|TRBV4-1
CASSQASAGNTEAFF
TGCGCCAGCAGCCAAGCTTCGGCGGGCAACACTGAAGCTTTCTTT
>TRBJ2-2|-|TRBD2|TRBV19
CASRAGGGTGELFF
TGTGCCAGTAGGGCGGGAGGGGGCACCGGGGAGCTGTTTTTT
>TRBJ1-5|-|-|TRBV18
CASSPGHPGGAQHF
TGTGCCAGCTCACCGGGACACCCGGGGGGGGCCCAGCATTTT
>TRBJ1-2|-|-|TRBV12-3/TRBV12-4
CASSLSPILGYTF
TGTGCCAGCAGTTTATCACCAATTCTCGGCTACACCTTC
>TRBJ1-4|-|-|TRBV6-2/TRBV6-3
CASSYWAGNEKLFF
TGTGCCAGCAGTTACTGGGCAGGAAATGAAAAACTGTTTTTT
>TRBJ1-5|-|-|TRBV7-2
CASSRTEGGNQPQHF
TGTGCCAGCAGCAGGACGGAGGGCGGCAATCAGCCCCAGCATTTT
>TRBJ2-1|-|-|TRBV5-6
CASSLLGEDYNEQFF
TGTGCCAGCAGCCTGCTCGGGGAGGACTACAATGAGCAGTTCTTC
>TRBJ1-1|-|-|TRBV7-8
CASSLGSGGSEAFF
TGTGCCAGCAGCTTAGGCAGCGGGGGGTCTGAAGCTTTCTTT
>TRBJ1-4|-|TRBD1|TRBV7-9
CASSSQGDDEKLFF
TGTGCCAGCAGCTCACAGGGGGACGATGAAAAACTGTTTTTT
>TRBJ2-5|-|-|TRBV11-3
CASSLDAGYQETQYF
TGTGCCAGCAGCTTAGATGCAGGGTACCAAGAGACCCAGTACTTC
>TRBJ2-7|few|-|TRBV28
CASSLKQGLTYEQYF
TGTGCCAGCAGCCTCAAACAGGGTCTCACCTACGAGCAGTACTTC
>TRBJ2-1|few|-|TRBV3-1/TRBV3-2
CASSQAPGRVEQFF
TGTGCCAGCAGCCAAGCCCCGGGAAGGGTCGAGCAGTTCTTC
>TRBJ2-7|-|-|TRBV2
CASRFPGVYEQYF
TGTGCCAGCAGGTTCCCGGGAGTGTACGAGCAGTACTTC
>TRBJ2-1|-|-|TRBV27
CASSRGDGSYNEQFF
TGTGCCAGCAGTCGCGGCGACGGCTCCTACAATGAGCAGTTCTTC
>TRBJ2-1|once|TRBD2|TRBV3-1/TRBV3-2
CASSQVGLADRSYNEQFF
TGTGCCAGCAGCCAAGTCGGACTAGCGGACAGATCCTACAATGAGCAGTTCTTC
>TRBJ2-1|-|TRBD1|TRBV4-1
CASSQGTGGAYNEQFF
TGCGCCAGCAGCCAGGGGACAGGGGGCGCGTACAATGAGCAGTTCTTC
>TRBJ2-7|-|TRBD1|TRBV27
CASSFGQAYEQYF
TGTGCCAGCAGTTTCGGACAGGCCTACGAGCAGTACTTC